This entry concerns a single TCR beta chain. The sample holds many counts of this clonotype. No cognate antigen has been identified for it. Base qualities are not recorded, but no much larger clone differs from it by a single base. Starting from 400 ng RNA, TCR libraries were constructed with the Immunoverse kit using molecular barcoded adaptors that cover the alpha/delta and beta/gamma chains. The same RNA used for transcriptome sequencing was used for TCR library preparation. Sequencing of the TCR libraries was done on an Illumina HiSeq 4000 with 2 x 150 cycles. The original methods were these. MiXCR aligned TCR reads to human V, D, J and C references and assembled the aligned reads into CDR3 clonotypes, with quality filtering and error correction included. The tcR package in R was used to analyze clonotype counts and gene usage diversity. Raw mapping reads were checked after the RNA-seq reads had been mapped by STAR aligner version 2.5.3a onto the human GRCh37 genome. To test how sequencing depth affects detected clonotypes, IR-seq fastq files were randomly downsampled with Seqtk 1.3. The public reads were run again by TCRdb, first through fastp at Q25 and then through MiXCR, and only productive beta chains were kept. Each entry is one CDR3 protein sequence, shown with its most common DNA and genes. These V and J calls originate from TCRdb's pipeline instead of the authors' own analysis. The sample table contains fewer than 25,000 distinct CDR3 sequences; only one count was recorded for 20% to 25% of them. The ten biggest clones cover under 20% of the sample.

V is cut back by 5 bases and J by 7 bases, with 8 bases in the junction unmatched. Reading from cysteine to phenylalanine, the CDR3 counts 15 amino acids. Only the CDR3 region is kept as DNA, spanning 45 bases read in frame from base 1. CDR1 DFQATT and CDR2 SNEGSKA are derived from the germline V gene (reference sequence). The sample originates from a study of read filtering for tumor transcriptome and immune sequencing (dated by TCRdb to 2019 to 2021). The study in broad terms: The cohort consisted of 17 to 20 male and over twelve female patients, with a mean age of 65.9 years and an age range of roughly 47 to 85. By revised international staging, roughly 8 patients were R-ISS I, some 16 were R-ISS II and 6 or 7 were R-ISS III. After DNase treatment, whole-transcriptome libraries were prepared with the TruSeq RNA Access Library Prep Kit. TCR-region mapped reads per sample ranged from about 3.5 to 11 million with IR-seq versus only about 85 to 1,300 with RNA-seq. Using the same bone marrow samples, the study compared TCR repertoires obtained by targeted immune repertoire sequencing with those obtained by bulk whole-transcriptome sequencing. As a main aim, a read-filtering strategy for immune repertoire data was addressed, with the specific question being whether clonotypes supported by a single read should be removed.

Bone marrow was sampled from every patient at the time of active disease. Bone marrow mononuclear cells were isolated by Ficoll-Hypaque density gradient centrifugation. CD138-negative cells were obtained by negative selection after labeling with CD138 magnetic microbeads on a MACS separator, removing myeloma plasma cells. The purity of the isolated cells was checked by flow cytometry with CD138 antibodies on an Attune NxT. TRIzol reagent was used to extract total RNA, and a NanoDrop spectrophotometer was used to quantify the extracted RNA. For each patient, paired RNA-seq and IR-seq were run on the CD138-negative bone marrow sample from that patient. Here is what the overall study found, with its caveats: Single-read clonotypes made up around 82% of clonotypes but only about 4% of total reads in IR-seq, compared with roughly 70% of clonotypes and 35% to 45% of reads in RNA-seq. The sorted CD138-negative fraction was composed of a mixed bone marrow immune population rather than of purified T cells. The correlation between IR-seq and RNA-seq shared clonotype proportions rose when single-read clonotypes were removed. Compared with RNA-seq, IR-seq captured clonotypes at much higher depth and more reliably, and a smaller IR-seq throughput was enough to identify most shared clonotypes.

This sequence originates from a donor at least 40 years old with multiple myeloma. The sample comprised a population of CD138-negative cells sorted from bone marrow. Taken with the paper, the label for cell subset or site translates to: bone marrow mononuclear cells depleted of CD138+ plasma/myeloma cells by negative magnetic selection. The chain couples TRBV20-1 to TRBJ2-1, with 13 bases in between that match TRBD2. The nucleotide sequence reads TGCAGTGCTTCCGGACTAGCGGGGGCCCCTAATGAGCAGTTCTTC. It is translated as CSASGLAGAPNEQFF.